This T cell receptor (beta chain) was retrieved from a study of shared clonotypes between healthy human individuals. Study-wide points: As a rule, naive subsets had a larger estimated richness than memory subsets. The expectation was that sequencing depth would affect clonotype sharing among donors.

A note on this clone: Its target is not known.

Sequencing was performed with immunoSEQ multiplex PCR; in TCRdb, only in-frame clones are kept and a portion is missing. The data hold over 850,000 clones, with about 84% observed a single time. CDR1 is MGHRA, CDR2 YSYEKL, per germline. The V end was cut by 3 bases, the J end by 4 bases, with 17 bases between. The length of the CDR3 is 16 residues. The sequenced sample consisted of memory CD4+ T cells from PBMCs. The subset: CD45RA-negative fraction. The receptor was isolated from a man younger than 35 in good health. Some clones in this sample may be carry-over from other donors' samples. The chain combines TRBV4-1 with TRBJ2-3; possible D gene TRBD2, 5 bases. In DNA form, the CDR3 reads TGCGCCAGCAGCCACGATCCGACTGGGAGAGCAGATACGCAGTATTTT. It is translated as CASSHDPTGRADTQYF.